This T cell receptor (beta chain) was sequenced during a study of vaccination effects on CD4 cells after COVID-19. Findings and caveats of the study: Few convalescent patients were studied, and early post-infection samples were lacking.

Looked up from germline, CDR1 is MNHEY and CDR2 is SVGAGI. CDR3 length: 15 amino acids. The junction had 9 bases not matched to a gene; V was cut back by 7 bases and J by 2 bases. Repertoires were generated with immunoSEQ multiplex PCR, while TCRdb's copy carries only in-frame clones and drops some. The repertoire has tens of thousands of clones, 60% to 80% of them found once; the top ten carry roughly 2%. Sequencing was preceded by expansion of antigen-specific CD4+ T cells with viral peptide pools in the ViraFEST assay. Following 10 days of culture, CD4+ T cells were isolated. The participants, recipients of two vaccine doses, got either BNT162b2 or mRNA-1273. Of note for this clone: Its antigen is not known.

The sample here was CD4+ T cells from PBMCs cultured with HCoV-OC43 spike peptides, taken after COVID-19 vaccination. Subset given: HCoV-OC43 spike overlapping peptide pool stimulation. This sequence originates from a human donor who received a COVID-19 vaccine. V and J are TRBV6-5 and TRBJ2-5; 8 nucleotides agree with TRBD2. The CDR3 DNA is TGTGCCAGCACCCCAGGAGTAGCGGGGCAAGAGACCCAGTACTTC. Translation gives CASTPGVAGQETQYF.